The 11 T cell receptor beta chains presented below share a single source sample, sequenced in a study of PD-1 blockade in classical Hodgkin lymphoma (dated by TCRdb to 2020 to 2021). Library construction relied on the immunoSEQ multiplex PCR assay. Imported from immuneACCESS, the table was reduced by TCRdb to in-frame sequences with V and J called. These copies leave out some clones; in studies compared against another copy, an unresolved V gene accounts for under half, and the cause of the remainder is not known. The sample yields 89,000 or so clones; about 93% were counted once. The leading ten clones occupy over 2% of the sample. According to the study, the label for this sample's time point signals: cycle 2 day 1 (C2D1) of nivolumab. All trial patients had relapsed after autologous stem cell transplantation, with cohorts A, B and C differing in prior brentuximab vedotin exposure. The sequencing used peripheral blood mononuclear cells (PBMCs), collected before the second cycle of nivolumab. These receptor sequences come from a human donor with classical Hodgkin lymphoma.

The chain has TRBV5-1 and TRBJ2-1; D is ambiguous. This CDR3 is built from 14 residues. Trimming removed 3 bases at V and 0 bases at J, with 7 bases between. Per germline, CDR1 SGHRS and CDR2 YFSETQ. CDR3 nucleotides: TGCGCCAGCAGCTCTGGGGACTCCTACAATGAGCAGTTCTTC. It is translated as CASSSGDSYNEQFF.

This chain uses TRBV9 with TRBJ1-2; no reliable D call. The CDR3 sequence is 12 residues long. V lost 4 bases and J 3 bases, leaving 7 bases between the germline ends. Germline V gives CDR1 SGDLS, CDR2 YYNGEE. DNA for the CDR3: TGTGCCAGCAGCCCGCAATACTATGGCTACACCTTC. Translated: CASSPQYYGYTF.

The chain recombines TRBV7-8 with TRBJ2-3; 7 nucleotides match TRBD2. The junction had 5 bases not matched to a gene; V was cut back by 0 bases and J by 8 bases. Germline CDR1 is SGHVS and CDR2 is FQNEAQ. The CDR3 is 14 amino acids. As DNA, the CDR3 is TGTGCCAGCAGCTTAGCGGGAGGGCCAGGTACGCAGTATTTT. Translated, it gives CASSLAGGPGTQYF.

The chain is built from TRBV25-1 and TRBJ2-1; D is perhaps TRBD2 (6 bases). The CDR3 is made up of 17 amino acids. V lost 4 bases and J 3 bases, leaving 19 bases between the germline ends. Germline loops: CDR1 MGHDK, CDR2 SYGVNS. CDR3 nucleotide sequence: TGTGCCAGCAGTGGCTCCGCTCAGGGCGGGATCTACAATGAGCAGTTCTTC. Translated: CASSGSAQGGIYNEQFF.

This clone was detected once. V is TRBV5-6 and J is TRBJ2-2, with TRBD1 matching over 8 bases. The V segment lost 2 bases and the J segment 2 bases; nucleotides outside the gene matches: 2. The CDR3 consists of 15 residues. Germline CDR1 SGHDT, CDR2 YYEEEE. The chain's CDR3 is CASSFDRGNTGELFF. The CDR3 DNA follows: TGTGCCAGCAGCTTCGACAGGGGAAACACCGGGGAGCTGTTTTTT.

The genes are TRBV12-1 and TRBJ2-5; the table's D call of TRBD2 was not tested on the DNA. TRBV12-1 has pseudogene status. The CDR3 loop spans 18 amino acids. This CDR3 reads CASSLPASGRELGETQYF. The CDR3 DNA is TGTGCCAGCAGCCTTCCGGCTAGCGGGAGAGAACTTGGAGAGACCCAGTACTTC.

The CDR3 region is CASNGIFGLAGAFTDTQYF. The CDR3 nucleotides read TGTGCCAGCAATGGAATCTTTGGACTAGCGGGGGCTTTCACAGATACGCAGTATTTT. This chain links TRBV2 with TRBJ2-3; TRBD2 agrees at 13 bases. The V gene end was trimmed by 7 bases and the J gene end by 2 bases; junction bases not matched to a gene: 15. The CDR3 is made up of 19 amino acids. Germline lookup yields CDR1 SNHLY and CDR2 FYNNEI.

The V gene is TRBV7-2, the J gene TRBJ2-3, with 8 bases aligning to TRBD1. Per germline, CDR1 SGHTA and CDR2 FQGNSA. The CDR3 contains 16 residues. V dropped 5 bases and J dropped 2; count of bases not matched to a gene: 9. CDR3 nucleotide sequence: TGTGCCAGCAGCCGACGGGACAGGTTATTCACAGATACGCAGTATTTT. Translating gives CASSRRDRLFTDTQYF.

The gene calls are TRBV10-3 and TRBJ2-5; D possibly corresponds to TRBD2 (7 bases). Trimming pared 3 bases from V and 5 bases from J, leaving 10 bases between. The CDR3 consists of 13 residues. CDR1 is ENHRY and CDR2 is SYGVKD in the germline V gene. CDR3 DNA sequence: TGTGCCATCAGTGAACAGGGAGGGGAGACCCAGTACTTC. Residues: CAISEQGGETQYF.

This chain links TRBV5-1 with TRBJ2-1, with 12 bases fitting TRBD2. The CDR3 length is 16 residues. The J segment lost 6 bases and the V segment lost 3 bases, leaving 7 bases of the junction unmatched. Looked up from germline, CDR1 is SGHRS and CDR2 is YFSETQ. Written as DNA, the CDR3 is TGCGCCAGCAGCTACCCCGGACTAGCGGGATTCAATGAGCAGTTCTTC. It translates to CASSYPGLAGFNEQFF.

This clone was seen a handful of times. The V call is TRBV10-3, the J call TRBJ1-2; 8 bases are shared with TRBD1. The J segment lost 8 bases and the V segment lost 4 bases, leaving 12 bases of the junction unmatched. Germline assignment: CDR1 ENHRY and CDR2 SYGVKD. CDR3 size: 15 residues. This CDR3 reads CAISGMTGVEGGYTF. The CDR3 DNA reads TGTGCCATCAGTGGGATGACAGGGGTTGAGGGAGGCTACACCTTC.